This T cell receptor (beta chain) was identified in a study of shared clonotypes between healthy human individuals. TCRdb's copy holds only in-frame clones and misses some; the assay was immunoSEQ multiplex PCR. The table shows 2.5 million or so clones, with around 90% occurring only once. CDR1 SGHAT and CDR2 FQNNGV come from the germline V gene. V was cut by 4 bases and J by 0 bases, with 13 bases left in between. This CDR3 comprises 16 residues. The chain couples TRBV11-2 to TRBJ1-3, with no clear D. The material sequenced was naive CD4+ T cells sorted from blood. Subset: CD45RA+ positively selected. This clonotype was sampled from a man younger than 30 in good health. The CDR3 DNA sequence: TGTGCCAGCAGCTGGCCGGGTGCCTACTCTGGAAACACCATATATTTT. Its protein is CASSWPGAYSGNTIYF.